This T cell receptor beta chain originates from a study of blood T cell repertoires in COVID-19. Background on the study: COVID-19 samples from acute and convalescent phases originated in the United States, Italy and Spain. Sources were T cells, B-cell-depleted T cells, or PBMCs; the material itself was cDNA or gDNA.

TCRdb keeps only in-frame clones here, not all; method: immunoSEQ multiplex PCR. The repertoire holds approximately 170,000 clones, with approximately 82% as singletons. This CDR3 is built from 15 residues. Per the germline V gene, CDR1 is SGHRS and CDR2 is YFSETQ. The J segment lost 2 bases and the V segment lost 4 bases, leaving 7 bases of the junction unmatched. This clone was seen more than once but under ten times. The specimen was peripheral blood. The origin of this receptor is a woman in her 70s who had recovered from COVID-19. The rearrangement uses TRBV5-1 and TRBJ2-7; 9 nucleotides align to TRBD2. CDR3 sequence (DNA): TGCGCCAGCAGCAGGACTAGCGAGTTAACCTACGAGCAGTACTTC. Amino acids: CASSRTSELTYEQYF.